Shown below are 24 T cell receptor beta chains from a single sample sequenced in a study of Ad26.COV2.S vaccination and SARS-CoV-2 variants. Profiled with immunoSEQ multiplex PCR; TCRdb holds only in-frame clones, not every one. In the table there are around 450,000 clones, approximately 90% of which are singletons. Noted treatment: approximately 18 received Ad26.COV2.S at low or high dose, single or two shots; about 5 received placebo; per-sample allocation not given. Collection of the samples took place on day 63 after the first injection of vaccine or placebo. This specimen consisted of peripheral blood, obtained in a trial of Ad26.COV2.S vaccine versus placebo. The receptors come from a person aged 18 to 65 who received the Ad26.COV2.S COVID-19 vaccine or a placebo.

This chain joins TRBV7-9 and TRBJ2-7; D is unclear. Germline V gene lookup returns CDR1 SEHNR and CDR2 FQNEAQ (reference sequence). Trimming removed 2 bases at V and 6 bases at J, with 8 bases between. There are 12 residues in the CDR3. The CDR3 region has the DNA TGTGCCAGCAGCTTAACGTCCGTCGAGCAGTACTTC. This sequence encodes CASSLTSVEQYF.

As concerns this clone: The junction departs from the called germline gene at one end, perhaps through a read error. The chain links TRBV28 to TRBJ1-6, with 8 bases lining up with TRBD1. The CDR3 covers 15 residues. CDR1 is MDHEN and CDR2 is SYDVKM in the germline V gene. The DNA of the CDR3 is TGTGCCAGCAGTTTGAGACAGGGGCCGAATTCAGCCCTCCACTTT. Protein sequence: CASSLRQGPNSALHF.

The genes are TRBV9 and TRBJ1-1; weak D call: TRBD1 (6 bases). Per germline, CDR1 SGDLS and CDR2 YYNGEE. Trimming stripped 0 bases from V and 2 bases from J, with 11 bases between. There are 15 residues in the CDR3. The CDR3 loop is CASSVDPGVNTEAFF. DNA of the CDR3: TGTGCCAGCAGCGTAGACCCAGGGGTAAACACTGAAGCTTTCTTT.

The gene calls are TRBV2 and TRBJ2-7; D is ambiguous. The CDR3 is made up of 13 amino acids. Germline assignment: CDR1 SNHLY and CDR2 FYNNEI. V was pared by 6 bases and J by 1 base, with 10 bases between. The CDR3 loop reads CASSALRSYEQYF. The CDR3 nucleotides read TGTGCCAGCAGCGCCCTAAGATCCTACGAGCAGTACTTC. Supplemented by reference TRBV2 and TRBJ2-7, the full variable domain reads EPEVTQTPSHQVTQMGQEVILRCVPISNHLYFYWYRQILGQKVEFLVSFYNNEISEKSEIFDDQFSVERPDGSNFTLKIRSTKLEDSAMYFCASSALRSYEQYFGPGTRLTVT.

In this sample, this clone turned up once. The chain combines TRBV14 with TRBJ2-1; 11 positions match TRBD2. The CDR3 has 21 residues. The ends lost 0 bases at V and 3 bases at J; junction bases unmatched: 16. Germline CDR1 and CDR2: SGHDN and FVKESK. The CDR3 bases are TGTGCCAGCAGCCAAGATCCCGGTTGGTTAGCGGGAGGGCCGGGCTACAATGAGCAGTTCTTC. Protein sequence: CASSQDPGWLAGGPGYNEQFF.

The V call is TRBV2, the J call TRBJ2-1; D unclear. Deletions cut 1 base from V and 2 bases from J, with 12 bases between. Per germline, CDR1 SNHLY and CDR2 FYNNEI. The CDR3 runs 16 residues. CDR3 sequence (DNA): TGTGCCAGCAGTGAAGATGAGGCCTTCGCCTACAATGAGCAGTTCTTC. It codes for CASSEDEAFAYNEQFF.

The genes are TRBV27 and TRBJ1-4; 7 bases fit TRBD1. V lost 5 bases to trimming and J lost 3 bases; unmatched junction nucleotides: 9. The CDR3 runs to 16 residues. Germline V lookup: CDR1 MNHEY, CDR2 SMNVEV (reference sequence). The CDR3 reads CASSPNTGASNEKLFF. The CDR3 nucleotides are TGTGCCAGCAGTCCGAATACAGGGGCTTCTAATGAAAAACTGTTTTTT. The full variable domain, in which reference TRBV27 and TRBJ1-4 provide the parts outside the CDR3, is EAQVTQNPRYLITVTGKKLTVTCSQNMNHEYMSWYRQDPGLGLRQIYYSMNVEVTDKGDVPEGYKVSRKEKRNFPLILESPSPNQTSLYFCASSPNTGASNEKLFFGSGTQLSVL.

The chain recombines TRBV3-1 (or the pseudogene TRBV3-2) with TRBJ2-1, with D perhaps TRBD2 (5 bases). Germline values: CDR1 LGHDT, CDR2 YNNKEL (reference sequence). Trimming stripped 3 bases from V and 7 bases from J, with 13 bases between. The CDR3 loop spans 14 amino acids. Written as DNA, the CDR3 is TGTGCCAGCAGCCAGCGGGCCTTGGGGAATGAGCAGTTCTTC. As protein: CASSQRALGNEQFF.

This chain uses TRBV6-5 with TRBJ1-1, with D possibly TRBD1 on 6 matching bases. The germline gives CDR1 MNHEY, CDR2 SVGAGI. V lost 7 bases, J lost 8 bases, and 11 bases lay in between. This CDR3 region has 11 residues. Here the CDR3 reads CASTEGGEAFF. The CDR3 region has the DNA TGTGCCAGCACCGAGGGGGGCGAAGCTTTCTTT.

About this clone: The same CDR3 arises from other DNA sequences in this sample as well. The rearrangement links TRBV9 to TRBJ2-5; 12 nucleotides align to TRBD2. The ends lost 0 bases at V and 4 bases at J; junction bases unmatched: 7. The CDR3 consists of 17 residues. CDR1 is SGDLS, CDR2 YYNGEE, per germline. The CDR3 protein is CASSVGLAGGPGETQYF. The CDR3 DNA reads TGTGCCAGCAGCGTAGGGCTAGCGGGAGGGCCGGGAGAGACCCAGTACTTC.

CDR3 loop: CAINPRATTNTGELFF. The CDR3 DNA reads TGTGCCATCAATCCCCGGGCAACAACGAACACCGGGGAGCTGTTTTTT. The V and J genes are TRBV10-3 and TRBJ2-2; no clear D gene. CDR3 length equals 16 residues. The germline V gene encodes CDR1 ENHRY and CDR2 SYGVKD. V was clipped by 7 bases and J by 0 bases, with 15 bases between them.

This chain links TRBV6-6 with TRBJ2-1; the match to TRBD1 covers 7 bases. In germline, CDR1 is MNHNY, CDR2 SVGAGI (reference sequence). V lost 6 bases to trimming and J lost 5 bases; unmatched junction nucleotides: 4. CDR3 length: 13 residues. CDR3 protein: CASSPTGDNEQFF. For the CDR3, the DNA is TGTGCCAGCAGCCCCACAGGGGACAATGAGCAGTTCTTC.

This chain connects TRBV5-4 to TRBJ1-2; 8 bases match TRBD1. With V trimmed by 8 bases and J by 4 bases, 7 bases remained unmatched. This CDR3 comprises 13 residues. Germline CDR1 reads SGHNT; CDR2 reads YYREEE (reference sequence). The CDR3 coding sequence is TGTGCCAGTACGGGACAGGAGGCCTATGGCTACACCTTC. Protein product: CASTGQEAYGYTF.

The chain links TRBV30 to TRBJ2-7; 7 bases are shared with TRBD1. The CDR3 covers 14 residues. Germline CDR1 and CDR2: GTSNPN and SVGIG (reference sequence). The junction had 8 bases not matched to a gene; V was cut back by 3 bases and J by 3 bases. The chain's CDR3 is CAWRSTGILYEQYF. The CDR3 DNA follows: TGTGCCTGGAGGTCGACAGGGATCCTCTACGAGCAGTACTTC.

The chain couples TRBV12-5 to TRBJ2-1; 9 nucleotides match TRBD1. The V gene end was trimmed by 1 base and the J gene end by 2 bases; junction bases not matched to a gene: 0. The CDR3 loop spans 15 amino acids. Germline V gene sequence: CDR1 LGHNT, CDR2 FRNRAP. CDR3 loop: CASGLGQGAYNEQFF. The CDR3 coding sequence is TGTGCTAGTGGTTTGGGACAGGGGGCCTACAATGAGCAGTTCTTC.

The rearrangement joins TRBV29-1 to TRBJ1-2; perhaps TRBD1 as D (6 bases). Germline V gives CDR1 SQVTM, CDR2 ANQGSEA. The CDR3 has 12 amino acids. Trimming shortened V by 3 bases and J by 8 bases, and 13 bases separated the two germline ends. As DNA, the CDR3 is TGCAGCGTTGATATGGGGGCGTCGGGCTACACCTTC. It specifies CSVDMGASGYTF.

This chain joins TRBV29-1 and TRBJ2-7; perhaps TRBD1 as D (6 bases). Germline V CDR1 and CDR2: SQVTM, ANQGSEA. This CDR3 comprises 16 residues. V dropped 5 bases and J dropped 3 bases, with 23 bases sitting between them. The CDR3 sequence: CSVLGAADSMVYEQYF. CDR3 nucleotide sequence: TGCAGCGTTTTGGGGGCCGCGGACAGTATGGTCTACGAGCAGTACTTC.

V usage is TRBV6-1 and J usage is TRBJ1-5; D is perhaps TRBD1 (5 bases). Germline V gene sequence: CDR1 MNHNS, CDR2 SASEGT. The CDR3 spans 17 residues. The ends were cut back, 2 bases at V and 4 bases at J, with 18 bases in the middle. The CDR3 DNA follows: TGTGCCAGCAGTGAACAGGGATCGTTGGCAGTTAATCAGCCCCAGCATTTT. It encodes CASSEQGSLAVNQPQHF.

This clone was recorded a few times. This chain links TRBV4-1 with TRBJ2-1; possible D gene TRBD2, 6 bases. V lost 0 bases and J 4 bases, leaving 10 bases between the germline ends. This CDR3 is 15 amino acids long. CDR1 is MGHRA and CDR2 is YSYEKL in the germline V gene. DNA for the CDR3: TGCGCCAGCAGCCAAGATATTAGCGGATACAATGAGCAGTTCTTC. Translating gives CASSQDISGYNEQFF.

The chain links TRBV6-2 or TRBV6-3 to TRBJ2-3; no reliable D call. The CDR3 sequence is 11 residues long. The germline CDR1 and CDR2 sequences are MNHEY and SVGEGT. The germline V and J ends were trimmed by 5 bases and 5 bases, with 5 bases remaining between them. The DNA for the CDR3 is TGTGCCAGCAGTCCCGGAGATACGCAGTATTTT. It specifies CASSPGDTQYF.

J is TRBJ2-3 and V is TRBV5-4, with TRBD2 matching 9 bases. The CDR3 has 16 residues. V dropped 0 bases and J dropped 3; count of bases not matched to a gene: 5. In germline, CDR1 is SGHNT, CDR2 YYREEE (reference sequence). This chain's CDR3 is CASSLDAGGPTDTQYF. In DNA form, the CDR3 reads TGTGCCAGCAGCTTGGACGCGGGAGGGCCGACAGATACGCAGTATTTT.

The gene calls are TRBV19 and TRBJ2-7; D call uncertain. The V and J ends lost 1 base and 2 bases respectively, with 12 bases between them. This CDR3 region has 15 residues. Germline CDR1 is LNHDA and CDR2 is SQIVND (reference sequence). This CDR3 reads CASSIGTTPAYEQYF. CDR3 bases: TGTGCCAGTAGTATAGGAACCACCCCCGCCTACGAGCAGTACTTC.

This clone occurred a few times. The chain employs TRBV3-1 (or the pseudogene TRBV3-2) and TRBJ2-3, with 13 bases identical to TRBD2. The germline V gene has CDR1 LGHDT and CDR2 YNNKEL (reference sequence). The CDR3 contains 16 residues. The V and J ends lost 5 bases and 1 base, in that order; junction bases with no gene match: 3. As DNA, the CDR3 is TGTGCCAGCAGCTACGGACTAGCGGGAGGCACAGATACGCAGTATTTT. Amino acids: CASSYGLAGGTDTQYF.

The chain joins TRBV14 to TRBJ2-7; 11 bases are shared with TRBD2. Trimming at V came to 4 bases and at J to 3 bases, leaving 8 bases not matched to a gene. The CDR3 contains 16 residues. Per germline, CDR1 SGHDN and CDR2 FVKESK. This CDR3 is CASSPRPSGRIYEQYF. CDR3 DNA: TGTGCCAGCAGCCCCAGACCTAGCGGGAGGATCTACGAGCAGTACTTC.